The source of this TCR beta chain is a study of blood T cell repertoires in COVID-19. Study-level background: Specimens from acute and convalescent COVID-19 originated in the United States, Italy and Spain. T cells, B-cell-depleted T cells, or PBMCs provided the cDNA or gDNA that served as material.

Original processing notes: Reference gene primer amplification yielded estimated nucleated cell counts. Profiling relied on immunoSEQ multiplex PCR, and the TCRdb table lists in-frame clones only, not all of them. That table gives V, J and clone size, and the DNA gave D and trimming. The sample has some 16,000 clones; around 94% are singletons. The V and J ends lost 1 base and 7 bases respectively, with 14 bases between them. Per germline, CDR1 LGHNA and CDR2 YNFKEQ. This CDR3 has 16 amino acids. The sequencing input was peripheral blood. The origin of this receptor is a human donor in a cohort sampled during active COVID-19. V gene TRBV4-2 combines with J gene TRBJ1-6; TRBD1 is a possible D gene (6 bases). CDR3 DNA sequence: TGTGCCAGCAGCCAAGTCCGGGGAGGGGGGAATTCACCCCTCCACTTT. Translating gives CASSQVRGGGNSPLHF.